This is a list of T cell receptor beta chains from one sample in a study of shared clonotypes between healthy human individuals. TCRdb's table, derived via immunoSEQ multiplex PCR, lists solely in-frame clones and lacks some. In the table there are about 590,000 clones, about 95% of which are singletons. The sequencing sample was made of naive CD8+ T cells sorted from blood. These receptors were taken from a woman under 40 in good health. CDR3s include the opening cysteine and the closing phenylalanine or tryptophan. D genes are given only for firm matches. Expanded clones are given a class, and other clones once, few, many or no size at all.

TGTGCCAGCAGCCCACTGAAGTCCTACGAGCAGTACTTC CASSPLKSYEQYF TRBJ2-7 TRBV13 once -
TGTGCCAGCAGCCCCTCAAGCAACACTGAAGCTTTCTTT CASSPSSNTEAFF TRBJ1-1 TRBV11-3 - -
TGCGCCAGCAGTGATTCGGGACACGGCATTGGCTACACCTTC CASSDSGHGIGYTF TRBJ1-2 TRBV10-2 - -
TGTGCCAGCAGTCACGGGGGGGGCTATGGCTACACCTTC CASSHGGGYGYTF TRBJ1-2 TRBV6-5 - -
TGTGCCAGCAGCCAACGGGGGGGGCTCTTTCAAGAGACCCAGTACTTC CASSQRGGLFQETQYF TRBJ2-5 TRBV5-6 - TRBD2
TGTGCCAGCAGTTTATCGGGCGCGCCCCAGTATTCTGGCTACACCTTC CASSLSGAPQYSGYTF TRBJ1-2 TRBV28 - -
TGTGCCAGCAGCTTGGGACTAGCCGGTGAAACCGGGGAGCTGTTTTTT CASSLGLAGETGELFF TRBJ2-2 TRBV5-6 - TRBD2
TGTGCCAGCCAGACAAGCGGTCTGAACACTGAAGCTTTCTTT CASQTSGLNTEAFF TRBJ1-1 TRBV27 - -
TGTGCGACCCGACCGGGACAGATTGAAAAACTGTTTTTT CATRPGQIEKLFF TRBJ1-4 TRBV2 - TRBD1
TGTGCCAGCAGCCCGGTCGGGGCTGGCACTGAAGCTTTCTTT CASSPVGAGTEAFF TRBJ1-1 TRBV28 - -
TGTGCCAGCAGCTTCGGGGTAGGGGCCTCCTACGAGCAGTACTTC CASSFGVGASYEQYF TRBJ2-7 TRBV13 - -
TGTGCCAGCAGTGTCCAGGGGACCTTCTACGAGCAGTACTTC CASSVQGTFYEQYF TRBJ2-7 TRBV6-1 - -
TGCGCCAGCAGCTTACCGGGACCTGAGCAGTTCTTC CASSLPGPEQFF TRBJ2-1 TRBV5-1 - -
TGTGCCAGCAGCTTTGGGGGGACCGGGGAGCTGTTTTTT CASSFGGTGELFF TRBJ2-2 TRBV5-6 - -
TGTGCCAGTAGTACGGGACTAGCGAGAAGACAGTCCTACGAGCAGTGCTTC CASSTGLARRQSYEQCF TRBJ2-7 TRBV19 - TRBD2
TGTGCCTCAGGAAGGGTACCGGGACAGGGTTCCCACGAGCAGTACTTC CASGRVPGQGSHEQYF TRBJ2-7 TRBV11-2 - TRBD1
TGTGCCAGCGTCCGGGACAGCACAGATACGCAGTATTTT CASVRDSTDTQYF TRBJ2-3 TRBV7-8 once -
TGTGCCAGCAGCCATAGCCCAAACACCGGGGAGCTGTTTTTT CASSHSPNTGELFF TRBJ2-2 TRBV11-3 - -
TGTGCCAGCAGTTATGCGGTGGGGAATGAGCAGTTCTTC CASSYAVGNEQFF TRBJ2-1 TRBV6-5 - -
TGTGCCAGTAGTCTGGGACCAGGCTACGAGCAGTACTTC CASSLGPGYEQYF TRBJ2-7 TRBV19 - -
TGTGCCACCAAACTAGCGGGAGTCTGGGTAGAGCAGTACTTC CATKLAGVWVEQYF TRBJ2-7 TRBV28 - TRBD2
TGTGCCAGCAGTTCATACATGAACACTGAAGCTTTCTTT CASSSYMNTEAFF TRBJ1-1 TRBV6-5 - -
TGTGCCAGCAGCTTAGGGGGTACCTACAATGAGCAGTTCTTC CASSLGGTYNEQFF TRBJ2-1 TRBV11-2 once -
TGTGCCAGCAGGCCGCCGGGACTTAAAACCGCCTACGAGCAGTACTTC CASRPPGLKTAYEQYF TRBJ2-7 TRBV5-6 - -
TGTGCCAGCAAATCGGACCCTGGAAACACCATATATTTT CASKSDPGNTIYF TRBJ1-3 TRBV28 - -
TGTGCCAGCAGTGTCGGGACTAGCGGGAGTTGGACAGATACGCAGTATTTT CASSVGTSGSWTDTQYF TRBJ2-3 TRBV2 once TRBD2
TGTGCCAGCGGGGCCGAGGGAATGGACTACGAGCAGTACTTC CASGAEGMDYEQYF TRBJ2-7 TRBV4-2 - -
TGTGCCCATAGCAGGGAAGGGAACACCGGGGAGCTGTTTTTT CAHSREGNTGELFF TRBJ2-2 TRBV10-3 - -
TGCGCCAGCAGCCCGGGACTAGCGGGAGGCAACGAGCAGTACTTC CASSPGLAGGNEQYF TRBJ2-7 TRBV4-1 once TRBD2
TGTGCCGCCGGTCGGCAGACCGAGCAGTACTTC CAAGRQTEQYF TRBJ2-7 TRBV21-1 - -
TGCGCCAGCAGCTTGGCCTACAATGAGCAGTTCTTC CASSLAYNEQFF TRBJ2-1 TRBV5-1 - -
TGTGCCAGCAGCCTGACCCCCTACGAGCAGTACTTC CASSLTPYEQYF TRBJ2-7 TRBV7-9 - -
TGTGCCAGCGGGGATATGCAGCCCCAGCATTTT CASGDMQPQHF TRBJ1-5 TRBV7-9 - -
TGTGCCAGCAGCGCGGGACGTTCATACGAGCAGTACTTC CASSAGRSYEQYF TRBJ2-7 TRBV6-5 - -
TGTGCCAGTAGTCCCGACAGAATAATCGAAGCTTTCTTT CASSPDRIIEAFF TRBJ1-1 TRBV19 - -
TGTGCCAGCAGCTTAGGCCTGTCGGGGCTTGACTATGGCTACACCTTC CASSLGLSGLDYGYTF TRBJ1-2 TRBV13 - -
TGTGCCAGCAGCTTAGGGGCGGCCAACGTCCTGACTTTC CASSLGAANVLTF TRBJ2-6 TRBV7-9 - -
TGTGCCACCAGCAGAGTCCAGCGGGAGGGCCTGGGAAACATTCAGTACTTC CATSRVQREGLGNIQYF TRBJ2-4 TRBV15 once TRBD2
TGTGCCAGCACCGCGGGGACTAGCAGATACTCCTACAATGAGCAGTTCTTC CASTAGTSRYSYNEQFF TRBJ2-1 TRBV7-8 - TRBD2
TGTGCCAGCAGCTTCGAGCAGGGAATTATGTACGAGCAGTACTTC CASSFEQGIMYEQYF TRBJ2-7 TRBV5-6 - -
TGTGCCAGCAGTTTATCAGCAGGGGGCCTTCAGCCCCAGCATTTT CASSLSAGGLQPQHF TRBJ1-5 TRBV27 few TRBD1
TGTGCCAGCAGCCAAGACCTACTCACGTCTCCAAGCACAGATACGCAGTATTTT CASSQDLLTSPSTDTQYF TRBJ2-3 TRBV4-2 - -
TGTGCCAGCAGCTTGTACCGGGATCAAGAGACCCAGTACTTC CASSLYRDQETQYF TRBJ2-5 TRBV5-6 - -
TGTGCCAGCAGTTTCTCTTCCCACGAGCAGTACTTC CASSFSSHEQYF TRBJ2-7 TRBV27 once -
TGTGCCAGCAGCCTCGGGGCGGCCTACGAGCAGTACTTC CASSLGAAYEQYF TRBJ2-7 TRBV5-6 - -
TGTGCCAGCAGTATACTACTAGCGGGAGGGCCCGATACGCAGTATTTT CASSILLAGGPDTQYF TRBJ2-3 TRBV27 - TRBD2
TGTGCCAGCAGTGACCCTAGCGGGAGGAACCCCTACGAGCAGTACTTC CASSDPSGRNPYEQYF TRBJ2-7 TRBV2 once TRBD2
TGTGCCAGCAGCCACCGGTTCGGAAACACCATATATTTT CASSHRFGNTIYF TRBJ1-3 TRBV14 few -
TGCGCCAGCAGCCAGACAGGTTACTCAGAAGCTTTCTTT CASSQTGYSEAFF TRBJ1-1 TRBV4-1 few -
TGTGCCAGCAGTGGAGTTGGACGGACCCTCCCGGCCTCCTACGAGCAGTACTTC CASSGVGRTLPASYEQYF TRBJ2-7 TRBV2 - -
TGTGCCAGTGGACGGCTCCGGGACACGCCATATAATTCACCCCTCCACTTT CASGRLRDTPYNSPLHF TRBJ1-6 TRBV19 - -
TGTGCCAGCCAGGGGTTCGCCACTGAAGCTTTCTTT CASQGFATEAFF TRBJ1-1 TRBV5-6 - -
TGTGCCAGCACTGAGGGGCGTGCGCCGTCCGGGGAGCTGTTTTTT CASTEGRAPSGELFF TRBJ2-2 TRBV2 once -
TGTGCCAGCAGCTTCTCCGGGACGCTAGGCTACGAGCAGTACTTC CASSFSGTLGYEQYF TRBJ2-7 TRBV5-8 - -
TGTGCCAGCAGCTCCTTCGCTCAGAACACTGAAGCTTTCTTT CASSSFAQNTEAFF TRBJ1-1 TRBV13 - -